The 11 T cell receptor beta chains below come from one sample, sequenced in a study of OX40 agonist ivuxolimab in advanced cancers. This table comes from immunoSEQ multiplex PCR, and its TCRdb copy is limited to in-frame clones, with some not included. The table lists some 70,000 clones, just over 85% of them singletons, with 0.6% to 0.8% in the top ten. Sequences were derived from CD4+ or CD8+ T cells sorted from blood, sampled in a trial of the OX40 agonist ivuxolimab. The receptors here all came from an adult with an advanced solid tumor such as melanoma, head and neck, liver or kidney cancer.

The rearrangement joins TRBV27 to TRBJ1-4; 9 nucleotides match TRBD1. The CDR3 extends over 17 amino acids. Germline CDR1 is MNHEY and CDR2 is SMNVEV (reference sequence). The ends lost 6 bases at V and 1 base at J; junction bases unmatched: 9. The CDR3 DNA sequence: TGTGCCAGCAGACCCAACAGGGGGCGCCGAACTAATGAAAAACTGTTTTTT. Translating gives CASRPNRGRRTNEKLFF.

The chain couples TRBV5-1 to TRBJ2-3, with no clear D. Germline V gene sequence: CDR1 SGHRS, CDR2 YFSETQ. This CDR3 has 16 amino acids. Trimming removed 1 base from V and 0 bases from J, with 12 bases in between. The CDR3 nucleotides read TGCGCCAGCAGCTTGAAGTCCGGATCTAGCACAGATACGCAGTATTTT. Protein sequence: CASSLKSGSSTDTQYF.

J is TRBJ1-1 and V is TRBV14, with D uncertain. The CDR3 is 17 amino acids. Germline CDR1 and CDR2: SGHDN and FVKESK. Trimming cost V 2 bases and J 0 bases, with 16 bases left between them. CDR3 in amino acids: CASSQSRVPRMNTEAFF. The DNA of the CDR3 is TGTGCCAGCAGCCAATCGAGGGTGCCCCGTATGAACACTGAAGCTTTCTTT.

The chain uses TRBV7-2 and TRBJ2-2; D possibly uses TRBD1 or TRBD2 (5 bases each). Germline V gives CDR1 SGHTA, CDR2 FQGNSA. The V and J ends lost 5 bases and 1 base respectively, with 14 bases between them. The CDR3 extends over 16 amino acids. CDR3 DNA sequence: TGTGCCAGCAGCCCTCCGGGACGGGGGAACACCGGGGAGCTGTTTTTT. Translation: CASSPPGRGNTGELFF.

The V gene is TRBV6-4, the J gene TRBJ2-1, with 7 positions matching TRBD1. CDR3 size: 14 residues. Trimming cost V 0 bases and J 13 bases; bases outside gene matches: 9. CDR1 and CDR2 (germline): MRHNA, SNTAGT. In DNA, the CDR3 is TGTGCCAGCAGTGACTCCGCCAGGGGGAACCCCCAGTTCTTC. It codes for CASSDSARGNPQFF.

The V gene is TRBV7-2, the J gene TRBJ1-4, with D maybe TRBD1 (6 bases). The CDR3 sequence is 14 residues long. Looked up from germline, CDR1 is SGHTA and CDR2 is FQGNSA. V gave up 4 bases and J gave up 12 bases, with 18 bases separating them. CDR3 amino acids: CASSSGGRGEELFF. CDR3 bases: TGTGCCAGCAGCTCGGGGGGGCGAGGGGAGGAACTGTTTTTT.

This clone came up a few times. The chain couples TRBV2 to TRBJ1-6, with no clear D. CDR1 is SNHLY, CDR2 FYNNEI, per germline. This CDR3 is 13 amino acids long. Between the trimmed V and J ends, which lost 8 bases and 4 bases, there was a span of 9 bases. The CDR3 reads CASGEFYNSPLHF. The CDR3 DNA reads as TGTGCCAGCGGAGAGTTTTATAATTCACCCCTCCACTTT. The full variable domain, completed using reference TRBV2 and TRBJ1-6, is EPEVTQTPSHQVTQMGQEVILRCVPISNHLYFYWYRQILGQKVEFLVSFYNNEISEKSEIFDDQFSVERPDGSNFTLKIRSTKLEDSAMYFCASGEFYNSPLHFGNGTRLTVT.

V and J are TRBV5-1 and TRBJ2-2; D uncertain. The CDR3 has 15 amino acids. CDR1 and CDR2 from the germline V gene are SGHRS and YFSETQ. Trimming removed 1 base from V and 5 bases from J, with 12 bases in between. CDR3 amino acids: CASSLTPLPTGELFF. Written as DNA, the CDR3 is TGCGCCAGCAGCTTGACACCGCTTCCGACCGGGGAGCTGTTTTTT.

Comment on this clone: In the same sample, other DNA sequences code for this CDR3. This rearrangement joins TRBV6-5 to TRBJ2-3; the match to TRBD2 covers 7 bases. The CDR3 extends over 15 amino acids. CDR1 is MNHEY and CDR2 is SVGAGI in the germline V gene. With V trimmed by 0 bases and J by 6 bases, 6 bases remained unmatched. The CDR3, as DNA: TGTGCCAGCAGTTACTCCCCGGGAGGTGCGGATACGCAGTATTTT. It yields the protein CASSYSPGGADTQYF.

The CDR3 DNA follows: TGTGCCACCAGCAGAGTGGTGCCTCCCAATGAGCAGTTCTTC. It encodes CATSRVVPPNEQFF. The V gene is TRBV15, the J gene TRBJ2-1; D is uncertain. This CDR3 is built from 14 residues. The germline V gene encodes CDR1 LNHNV and CDR2 YYDKDF (reference sequence). Between the trimmed V and J ends, which lost 1 base and 6 bases, there was a span of 10 bases.

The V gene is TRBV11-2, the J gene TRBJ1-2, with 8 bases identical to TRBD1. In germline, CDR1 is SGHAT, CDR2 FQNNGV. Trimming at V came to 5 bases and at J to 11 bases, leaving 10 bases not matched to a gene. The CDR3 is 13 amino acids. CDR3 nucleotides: TGTGCCAGCAGCCCCACCCAGGGGGCAAGATACACCTTC. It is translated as CASSPTQGARYTF.